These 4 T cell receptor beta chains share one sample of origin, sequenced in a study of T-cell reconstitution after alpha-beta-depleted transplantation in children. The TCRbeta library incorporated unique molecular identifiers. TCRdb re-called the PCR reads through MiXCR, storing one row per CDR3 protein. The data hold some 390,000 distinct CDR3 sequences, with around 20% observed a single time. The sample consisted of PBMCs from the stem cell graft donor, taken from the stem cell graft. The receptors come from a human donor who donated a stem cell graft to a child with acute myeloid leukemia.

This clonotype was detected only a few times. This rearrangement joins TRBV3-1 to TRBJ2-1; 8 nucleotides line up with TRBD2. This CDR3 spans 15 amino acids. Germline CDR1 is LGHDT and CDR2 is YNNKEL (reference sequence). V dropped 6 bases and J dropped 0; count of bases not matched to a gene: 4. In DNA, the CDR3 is TGTGCCAGCAGACGCGGGAGGAGCTCCTACAATGAGCAGTTCTTC. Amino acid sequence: CASRRGRSSYNEQFF.

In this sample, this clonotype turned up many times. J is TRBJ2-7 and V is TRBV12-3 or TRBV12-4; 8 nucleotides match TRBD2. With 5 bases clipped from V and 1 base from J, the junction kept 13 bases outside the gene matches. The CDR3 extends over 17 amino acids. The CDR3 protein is CASSHGGWRGASYEQYF. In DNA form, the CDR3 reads TGTGCCAGCAGTCATGGGGGATGGCGGGGGGCTTCCTACGAGCAGTACTTC.

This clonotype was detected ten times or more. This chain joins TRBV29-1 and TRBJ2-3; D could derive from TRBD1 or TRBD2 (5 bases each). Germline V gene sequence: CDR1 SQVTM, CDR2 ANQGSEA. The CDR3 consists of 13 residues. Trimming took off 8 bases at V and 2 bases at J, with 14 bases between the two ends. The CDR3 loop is CSFAWGNTDTQYF. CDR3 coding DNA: TGCAGCTTCGCCTGGGGGAACACAGATACGCAGTATTTT.

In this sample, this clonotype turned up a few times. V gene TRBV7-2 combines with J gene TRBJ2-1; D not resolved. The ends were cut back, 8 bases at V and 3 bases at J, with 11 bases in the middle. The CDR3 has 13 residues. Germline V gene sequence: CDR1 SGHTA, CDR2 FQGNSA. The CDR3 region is CASAAVGYNEQFF. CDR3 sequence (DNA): TGTGCCAGCGCCGCTGTCGGCTACAATGAGCAGTTCTTC.